A single sample is the source of the 12 T cell receptor beta chains below, sequenced in a study of monozygotic twins with cystic fibrosis (dated by TCRdb to the early 2020s). The library was made by the immunoSEQ multiplex PCR assay. TCRdb carries this immuneACCESS record with in-frame sequences only. Its versions omit some clonotypes, under half of them owing to an unresolved V gene in the studies checked, with the rest unexplained. In this sample the table shows some 33,000 clones, about nine tenths of which occur a single time. Less than 0.2% of the sample lies in the top ten. The sample consisted of blood. These receptor sequences come from a boy between 2 and 15 years old with cystic fibrosis.

CDR3: CASHAPRRETQYF. The CDR3 DNA is TGTGCCAGCCATGCACCCCGGAGGGAGACCCAGTACTTC. This chain links TRBV2 with TRBJ2-5; perhaps TRBD2 as D (5 bases). The V gene lost 8 bases and the J gene lost 5 bases, with 15 bases spanning the gap. Germline V gene data show CDR1 as SNHLY and CDR2 as FYNNEI. The CDR3 totals 13 residues.

This clone showed up just once. The gene calls are TRBV7-9 and TRBJ2-7; D uncertain. There are 14 residues in the CDR3. Germline CDR1 is SEHNR and CDR2 is FQNEAQ (reference sequence). V was trimmed by 3 bases and J by 0 bases, leaving 9 bases between them. CDR3 region: CASSLEGSSYEQYF. As DNA, the CDR3 is TGTGCCAGCAGCTTGGAAGGTAGCTCCTACGAGCAGTACTTC.

This clone was observed a handful of times. V gene TRBV15 combines with J gene TRBJ1-5; D unclear. Germline V gene sequence: CDR1 LNHNV, CDR2 YYDKDF (reference sequence). The V and J ends lost 0 bases and 6 bases respectively, with 9 bases between them. The CDR3 is made up of 14 amino acids. The CDR3 protein is CATSRDGPVQPQHF. The DNA of the CDR3 is TGTGCCACCAGCAGAGATGGCCCGGTTCAGCCCCAGCATTTT.

The J gene is TRBJ1-1, the V gene TRBV2, with 7 bases identical to TRBD1. The J segment lost 7 bases and the V segment lost 5 bases, leaving 16 bases of the junction unmatched. CDR1 is SNHLY, CDR2 FYNNEI, per germline. The CDR3 contains 16 residues. CDR3 region: CASSPSDDRDPIEAFF. In DNA form, the CDR3 reads TGTGCCAGCAGTCCTAGCGATGACAGGGATCCTATTGAAGCTTTCTTT.

This clone came up a few times. At one of its ends the junction is not consistent with the germline gene, which may arise from a read error. The chain has TRBV6-1 and TRBJ2-5, with TRBD1 identical over 7 bases. Germline-derived CDR1 and CDR2 are MNHNS and SASEGT. The CDR3 covers 15 residues. CDR3 residues: CASSEGGTAREAQYF. CDR3 nucleotides: TGTGCCAGCAGTGAAGGAGGGACAGCAAGAGAGGCCCAGTACTTC.

Notes on this clone: Other nucleotide sequences in the sample specify the same CDR3. The chain combines TRBV7-2 with TRBJ1-1; D is unclear. The CDR3 extends over 13 amino acids. V lost 1 base and J lost 5, with 8 bases in between. Germline-derived CDR1 and CDR2 are SGHTA and FQGNSA. The CDR3 sequence: CASSLGAGTEAFF. In DNA form, the CDR3 reads TGTGCCAGCAGCTTAGGGGCCGGAACTGAAGCTTTCTTT.

V is TRBV7-7 and J is TRBJ1-3; D gene uncertain. The CDR3 is made up of 15 amino acids. Trimming took off 5 bases at V and 0 bases at J, with 11 bases between the two ends. Germline assignment: CDR1 SSHAT and CDR2 FNYEAQ (reference sequence). The CDR3 coding sequence is TGTGCCAGCAGCCCGGACCTTCGCTCTGGAAACACCATATATTTT. Residues: CASSPDLRSGNTIYF.

This clone was detected only once. J is TRBJ1-5 and V is TRBV10-3; 11 bases agree with TRBD1. From germline, CDR1 is ENHRY and CDR2 SYGVKD. V was clipped by 0 bases and J by 4 bases; unmatched bases: 11. The CDR3 is 19 amino acids. CDR3 residues: CAISESLRDRGGSNQPQHF. CDR3 bases: TGTGCCATCAGTGAGTCGTTGAGGGACAGGGGGGGTTCGAATCAGCCCCAGCATTTT.

The CDR3 here is CASSQDLRQGGNTEAFF. For the CDR3, the DNA is TGTGCCAGCAGCCAAGATCTCCGACAGGGAGGGAACACTGAAGCTTTCTTT. The V and J genes are TRBV4-2 and TRBJ1-1; 7 bases line up with TRBD1. CDR3 size: 17 residues. Trimming at V came to 0 bases and at J to 1 base, leaving 8 bases not matched to a gene. Germline lookup yields CDR1 LGHNA and CDR2 YNFKEQ.

The J gene is TRBJ2-1, the V gene TRBV19; D is perhaps TRBD2 (6 bases). With 4 bases removed from V and 4 bases from J, the gap between germline ends came to 17 bases. Germline loops: CDR1 LNHDA, CDR2 SQIVND (reference sequence). The CDR3 runs 16 residues. The CDR3 nucleotides are TGTGCCAGTAGTAAGACCGGGACTGGAATATACAATGAGCAGTTCTTC. Translation gives CASSKTGTGIYNEQFF.

Here the CDR3 reads CASSDSPTDDTYGYTF. The CDR3 DNA sequence: TGTGCCAGCAGTGACTCGCCGACGGACGACACCTATGGCTACACCTTC. This chain joins TRBV6-4 and TRBJ1-2, with D unresolved. CDR1 MRHNA and CDR2 SNTAGT come from the germline V gene. The CDR3 covers 16 residues. V lost 0 bases and J 4 bases, leaving 15 bases between the germline ends.

The chain recombines TRBV29-1 with TRBJ2-7, with 7 bases that match TRBD2. CDR3 size: 12 residues. J gave up 4 bases and V 7 bases, and 7 bases lay outside the gene matches. Germline loops: CDR1 SQVTM, CDR2 ANQGSEA. The CDR3 region has the DNA TGCAGCGGGATTTTGGGGGGGTACGAGCAGTACTTC. Encoded protein: CSGILGGYEQYF.